Listed below are T cell receptor beta chains from one sample, sequenced in a study of B cell selection in AIRE deficiency. Measured with immunoSEQ multiplex PCR; TCRdb has only the in-frame clones, and not every one. The sample has tens of thousands of clones, about 98% seen once. The sequencing sample was made of conventional CD4+ T cells sorted from PBMCs. These receptors came from a human donor with AIRE deficiency. Each CDR3 is given with its conserved first and last residue. A D gene is named only where the DNA matches it firmly.

>TRBJ2-3|TRBV7-8|TRBD2
TGTGCCAGCAGCTCCAGACAGGTTCCGACTAGCGGGAGCGGGGACACAGATACGCAGTATTTT
CASSSRQVPTSGSGDTDTQYF
>TRBJ2-4|TRBV5-1|-
TGCGCCAGCAGCGTCAGTTTGGCCAAAAACATTCAGTACTTC
CASSVSLAKNIQYF
>TRBJ2-1|TRBV29-1|TRBD1
TGCAGCGTTGGACTCGTTGGGACAGCGTACAATGAGCAGTTCTTC
CSVGLVGTAYNEQFF
>TRBJ2-5|TRBV5-3|-
TGTGCCGGAGACCCGGGGACAAGCGAATTTCAAGAGACCCAGTACTTC
CAGDPGTSEFQETQYF
>TRBJ2-2|TRBV13|-
TGTGCCAGCAGCTACCGGGGCCCTGTCGGGGGGGAGCTGTTTTTT
CASSYRGPVGGELFF
>TRBJ1-2|TRBV10-1|TRBD1
TGCGCCAGCTTTACTTTCAACCCCCGGGACAGGGAAAGAGGCTACACCTTC
CASFTFNPRDRERGYTF
>TRBJ2-6|TRBV2|TRBD1
TGTGCCAGCAGTCCGACAGGGCTTCCCTCTGGGGCCAACGTCCTGACTTTC
CASSPTGLPSGANVLTF
>TRBJ1-6|TRBV9|-
TGTGCCAGCAGCGTCTCCCTAGGAAATTCACCCCTCCACTTT
CASSVSLGNSPLHF
>TRBJ1-1|TRBV7-8|TRBD1
TGTGCCAGCAGCTCCTTCAGGGGGGGGAACACTGAAGCTTTCTTT
CASSSFRGGNTEAFF
>TRBJ1-2|TRBV6-5|TRBD1
TGTGCCAGCAGGGAGCGGACAGGGAACTATGGCTACACCTTC
CASRERTGNYGYTF
>TRBJ2-7|TRBV6-6|TRBD2
TGTGCCAGCAGTCCCGGGGGGTCAAACTACGAGCAGTACTTC
CASSPGGSNYEQYF
>TRBJ1-6|TRBV5-1|-
TGCGCCAGCAGACAAGATCTCGGGACGGTTAATTCACCCCTCCACTTT
CASRQDLGTVNSPLHF
>TRBJ2-2|TRBV19|-
TGTGCCAGTAGTGCCTCCCAGGGGCTCAACACCGGGGAGCTGTTTTTT
CASSASQGLNTGELFF
>TRBJ2-7|TRBV2|TRBD1
TGTGCCACCCAAGCGACAGGACAGGAAGGAGCCTACGAGCAGTACTTC
CATQATGQEGAYEQYF
>TRBJ1-5|TRBV4-1|-
TGCGCCAGCAGCCATCGACAGAACAATCAGCCCCAGCATTTT
CASSHRQNNQPQHF
>TRBJ1-2|TRBV29-1|-
TGCAGCGTTGTCCCACGGCTTGCGAACTATGGCTACACCTTC
CSVVPRLANYGYTF